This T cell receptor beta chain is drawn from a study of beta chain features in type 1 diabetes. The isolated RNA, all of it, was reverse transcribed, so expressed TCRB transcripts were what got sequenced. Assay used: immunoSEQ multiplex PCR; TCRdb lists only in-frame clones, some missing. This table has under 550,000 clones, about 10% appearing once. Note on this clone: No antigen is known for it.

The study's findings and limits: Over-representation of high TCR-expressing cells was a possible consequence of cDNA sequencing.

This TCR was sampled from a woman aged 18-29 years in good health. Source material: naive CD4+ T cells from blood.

This CDR3 is CASSDTQTTNIQYF. The CDR3 DNA reads as TGTGCCAGCAGTGATACACAAACTACAAACATTCAGTACTTC. The V and J genes are TRBV2 and TRBJ2-4; no definite D call. V dropped 3 bases and J dropped 6 bases, with 12 bases sitting between them. From germline, CDR1 is SNHLY and CDR2 FYNNEI. The CDR3 length is 14 residues.